The 5 T cell receptor beta chains below all came from one sample that was sequenced in a study of T cells after yellow fever vaccination. TCRdb recomputed calls from the 5' RACE reads with MiXCR, one row per CDR3 protein. Of a few hundred thousand distinct CDR3 sequences listed, under 9% are singletons. The specimen comprised CD4+ T cells sorted from PBMCs, sampled 5 days after the yellow fever booster vaccination. The receptor set was obtained from a man aged 18 to 29 who received the YFV17D yellow fever vaccine.

This rearrangement joins TRBV27 to TRBJ1-1; D unresolved. The ends were cut back, 7 bases at V and 4 bases at J, with 13 bases in the middle. CDR3 length: 13 residues. Looked up from germline, CDR1 is MNHEY and CDR2 is SMNVEV (reference sequence). In nucleotides, the CDR3 is TGTGCCAGCAAGCAGGTGGACGGCACTGAAGCTTTCTTT. Amino acid sequence: CASKQVDGTEAFF.

This clonotype has just a few counts. J is TRBJ2-7 and V is TRBV6-2 or TRBV6-3; a possible D gene is TRBD1 (5 bases). CDR3 length: 14 amino acids. From germline, CDR1 is MNHEY and CDR2 SVGEGT. V lost 6 bases and J lost 5, with 17 bases in between. In DNA, the CDR3 is TGTGCCAGCAGCACCCGGTACACACAGGACGAGCAGTACGTC. The encoded protein is CASSTRYTQDEQYV.

This chain joins TRBV12-3 or TRBV12-4 and TRBJ1-5; D unclear. The V gene lost 6 bases and the J gene lost 2 bases, with 8 bases spanning the gap. The CDR3 is 13 amino acids. The CDR3 nucleotides are TGTGCCAGCAGGGAGGTCGGCAATCAGCCCCAGCATTTT. Translated, it gives CASREVGNQPQHF.

This chain connects TRBV7-6 to TRBJ1-5; D remains unclear. From germline, CDR1 is SGHVS and CDR2 FNYEAQ. V gave up 1 base and J gave up 4 bases, with 2 bases separating them. This CDR3 comprises 12 residues. CDR3 sequence: CASSLENQPQHF. CDR3 bases: TGTGCCAGCAGCTTAGAGAATCAGCCCCAGCATTTT.

Ten or more counts support this clonotype. The chain recombines TRBV5-1 with TRBJ2-2; 9 positions match TRBD2. CDR3 size: 17 residues. The trim removed 4 bases at V and 1 base at J, leaving 8 bases unmatched. Germline assignment: CDR1 SGHRS and CDR2 YFSETQ. DNA of the CDR3: TGCGCCAGCAGCCATCGTGATAGCGGGGGGAACACCGGGGAGCTGTTTTTT. As protein: CASSHRDSGGNTGELFF.